A single T cell receptor (beta chain) is shown here with its context. Researchers took RNA transcripts and amplified the TCR beta CDR3 regions from them. A set of HTBI primers served as the primers for a first-round RT-PCR of the TCR CDR3. TCRdb processed the multiplex PCR reads anew with MiXCR; each CDR3 protein has one entry. The table includes about 250,000 distinct CDR3 sequences, about 20% detected once. PBMCs came from 9 to 10 ml fresh peripheral blood. This record belongs to a study of T cells in Graves' hyperthyroidism and ophthalmopathy. Study details: Blood from the periphery was taken at initial diagnosis, before any treatment.

The CDR3 covers 20 residues. The V gene's germline CDR1 is DFQATT and CDR2 SNEGSKA (reference sequence). Trimming cost V 1 base and J 2 bases; bases outside gene matches: 17. The sequence derives from a man aged 25 to 40 with Graves' ophthalmopathy. The sequenced sample consisted of blood. This rearrangement joins TRBV20-1 to TRBJ1-4, with TRBD1 matching 9 bases. Here the CDR3 reads CSARGPMTVSDRGTNEKLFF. The CDR3 bases are TGCAGTGCTAGAGGCCCTATGACAGTTAGTGACAGGGGGACTAATGAAAAACTGTTTTTT.